The 9 T cell receptor beta chains in this list originate from one sample, sequenced in a study of T cell changes during pregnancy in multiple sclerosis. The protocol was immunoSEQ multiplex PCR, while the TCRdb copy is restricted to in-frame clones and leaves out a portion. Of 40,000 to 55,000 clones in the sample, 85% to 90% were seen once. The sample consisted of peripheral blood, taken in the first trimester of pregnancy. The receptors originated from a female donor in good health, enrolled as a control in a pregnancy study.

The chain couples TRBV2 to TRBJ1-4, with D possibly TRBD1 on 5 matching bases. V gave up 6 bases and J gave up 3 bases, with 8 bases separating them. The CDR3 has 13 amino acids. The germline CDR1 and CDR2 sequences are SNHLY and FYNNEI. CDR3 loop: CASRDSPNEKLFF. The CDR3, as DNA: TGTGCCAGCAGAGACAGTCCTAATGAAAAACTGTTTTTT.

The chain links TRBV18 to TRBJ2-5; TRBD2 is a possible D gene (5 bases). The CDR3 length is 13 residues. Trimming cost V 3 bases and J 5 bases, with 10 bases left between them. Germline V CDR1 and CDR2: KGHSH, LQKENI. This CDR3 is CASSPPSGETQYF. For the CDR3, the DNA is TGTGCCAGCTCACCGCCTTCGGGGGAGACCCAGTACTTC.

The chain joins TRBV28 to TRBJ1-5, with D possibly TRBD1 on 6 matching bases. Per the germline V gene, CDR1 is MDHEN and CDR2 is SYDVKM. V shed 4 bases and J shed 6 bases, with 16 bases lying between them. The CDR3 is 15 residues long. Here the CDR3 reads CASSSYRVRTQPQHF. The CDR3 DNA follows: TGTGCCAGCAGTTCCTACAGGGTTCGGACTCAGCCCCAGCATTTT.

The rearrangement uses TRBV4-3 and TRBJ2-3, with 7 bases aligning to TRBD2. This CDR3 is 15 amino acids long. CDR1 and CDR2 (germline): LGHNA, YSLEER. The V and J ends lost 6 bases and 3 bases, in that order; junction bases with no gene match: 9. The CDR3 nucleotides read TGCGCCAGCAGTCTGGCGGGAGCGACTACAGATACGCAGTATTTT. Residues: CASSLAGATTDTQYF.

The chain carries TRBV7-9 and TRBJ2-7, with D maybe TRBD1 (6 bases). This CDR3 is built from 13 residues. In germline, CDR1 is SEHNR, CDR2 FQNEAQ (reference sequence). V was clipped by 5 bases and J by 2 bases, with 10 bases between them. The chain's CDR3 is CASSQGGTYEQYF. The DNA for the CDR3 is TGTGCCAGCAGCCAAGGGGGAACCTACGAGCAGTACTTC.

This chain joins TRBV6-1 and TRBJ2-1, with TRBD1 identical over 12 bases. Per the germline V gene, CDR1 is MNHNS and CDR2 is SASEGT. The junction had 12 bases not matched to a gene; V was cut back by 3 bases and J by 6 bases. There are 18 residues in the CDR3. CDR3 bases: TGTGCCAGCAGTGAGGGCGGGACAGGGGGCGGCTTAATCAATGAGCAGTTCTTC. This translates into CASSEGGTGGGLINEQFF.

This clone showed up just a few times. The genes are TRBV19 and TRBJ1-2; D gene unclear. From germline, CDR1 is LNHDA and CDR2 SQIVND (reference sequence). The V gene lost 4 bases and the J gene lost 8 bases, with 11 bases spanning the gap. CDR3 length: 12 amino acids. The chain's CDR3 is CASSRSGVGYTF. The CDR3 region has the DNA TGTGCCAGTAGTAGGAGCGGGGTCGGCTACACCTTC. Supplemented by reference TRBV19 and TRBJ1-2, the full variable domain reads DGGITQSPKYLFRKEGQNVTLSCEQNLNHDAMYWYRQDPGQGLRLIYYSQIVNDFQKGDIAEGYSVSREKKESFPLTVTSAQKNPTAFYLCASSRSGVGYTFGSGTRLTVV.

The sample holds one count of this clone. The rearrangement links TRBV27 to TRBJ2-1; 9 bases agree with TRBD1. Germline V CDR1 and CDR2: MNHEY, SMNVEV (reference sequence). V lost 5 bases to trimming and J lost 4 bases; unmatched junction nucleotides: 9. The length of the CDR3 is 16 residues. The CDR3 protein is CASSPKGDRAYNEQFF. The CDR3 DNA is TGTGCCAGCAGTCCTAAGGGGGACAGGGCGTACAATGAGCAGTTCTTC.

This chain links TRBV28 with TRBJ2-2; TRBD2 might be the D (6 bases). The V end lost 3 bases, the J end lost 5 bases, and 16 bases lay between the germline ends. The CDR3 has 16 residues. Germline values: CDR1 MDHEN, CDR2 SYDVKM. CDR3 sequence (DNA): TGTGCCAGCAGTTTCCGGGCGTTGGAGGGAACCGGGGAGCTGTTTTTT. It is translated as CASSFRALEGTGELFF.